This TCR beta chain was captured by sequencing in a study of T cell changes during pregnancy in multiple sclerosis. The germline gives CDR1 SGHNT, CDR2 YENEEA. CDR3 length: 15 amino acids. Deletions cut 1 base from V and 8 bases from J, with 15 bases between. The protocol was immunoSEQ multiplex PCR, while the TCRdb copy is restricted to in-frame clones and leaves out a portion. The sample comprises under 75,000 clones, 92% of which are singletons, and less than 3% rests with the top ten. The source was peripheral blood, collected in the third trimester of pregnancy. The chain carries TRBV11-3 and TRBJ2-1; D not certain. The receptor comes from a female donor in good health, enrolled as a control in a pregnancy study. Here the CDR3 reads CASSLGSISLYEQFF. CDR3 DNA sequence: TGTGCCAGCAGCTTAGGGTCGATTAGTCTTTATGAGCAGTTCTTC. The full variable domain, with the rest looked up from reference TRBV11-3 and TRBJ2-1, is EAGVVQSPRYKIIEKKQPVAFWCNPISGHNTLYWYLQNLGQGPELLIRYENEEAVDDSQLPKDRFSAERLKGVDSTLKIQPAELGDSAVYLCASSLGSISLYEQFFGPGTRLTVL.